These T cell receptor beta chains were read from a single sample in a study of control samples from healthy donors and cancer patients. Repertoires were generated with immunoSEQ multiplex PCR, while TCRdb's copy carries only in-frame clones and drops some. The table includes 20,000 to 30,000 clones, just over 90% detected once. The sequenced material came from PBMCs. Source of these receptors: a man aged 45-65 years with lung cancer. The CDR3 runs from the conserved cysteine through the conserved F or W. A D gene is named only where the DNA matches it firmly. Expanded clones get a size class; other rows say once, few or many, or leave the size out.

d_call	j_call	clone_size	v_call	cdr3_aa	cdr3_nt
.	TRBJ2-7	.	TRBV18	CASSRSEVPYEQYF	TGTGCCAGCTCAAGGTCCGAAGTACCCTACGAGCAGTACTTC
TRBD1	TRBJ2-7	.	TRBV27	CASSPFSGGQGFREQYF	TGTGCCAGCAGTCCATTCTCCGGGGGACAGGGGTTTCGCGAGCAGTACTTC
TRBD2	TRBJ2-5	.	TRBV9	CAKRRMIAGAPQETQYF	TGTGCCAAGCGAAGGATGATAGCGGGGGCCCCCCAAGAGACCCAGTACTTC
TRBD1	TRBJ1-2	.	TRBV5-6	CASSLMTGYGYTF	TGTGCCAGCAGCTTGATGACAGGGTATGGCTACACCTTC
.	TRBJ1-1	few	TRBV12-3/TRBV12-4	CASSLGGNFRAFF	TGTGCCAGCAGTTTAGGAGGGAACTTCCGGGCTTTCTTT
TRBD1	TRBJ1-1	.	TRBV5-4	CASSPGTGGMWTEAFF	TGTGCCAGCAGCCCCGGGACAGGGGGAATGTGGACTGAAGCTTTCTTT
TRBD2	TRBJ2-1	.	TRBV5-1	CASSSGTSGGADNEQFF	TGCGCCAGCAGCTCCGGGACTAGCGGGGGGGCGGACAATGAGCAGTTCTTC
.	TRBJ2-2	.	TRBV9	CASAGGGSGELFF	TGTGCCAGCGCTGGTGGGGGGTCCGGGGAGCTGTTTTTT
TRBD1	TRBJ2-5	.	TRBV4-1	CASSQEGGTGEETQYF	TGCGCCAGCAGCCAAGAAGGAGGGACAGGAGAAGAGACCCAGTACTTC
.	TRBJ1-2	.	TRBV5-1	CASSLDVGRGGYTF	TGCGCCAGCAGCTTGGATGTAGGGAGGGGTGGCTACACCTTC
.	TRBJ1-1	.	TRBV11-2	CASSLGTGNLNTEAFF	TGTGCCAGCAGCTTAGGGACCGGCAACTTAAACACTGAAGCTTTCTTT
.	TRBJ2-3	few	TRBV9	CASSVTGRIDTQYF	TGTGCCAGCAGCGTTACAGGGCGTATCGATACGCAGTATTTT
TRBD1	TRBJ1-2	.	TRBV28	CASSFQGVNYGYTF	TGTGCCAGCAGTTTCCAGGGGGTGAACTATGGCTACACCTTC
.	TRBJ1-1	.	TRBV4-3	CASSQTRVGTEAFF	TGCGCCAGCAGCCAAACGCGGGTCGGGACTGAAGCTTTCTTT
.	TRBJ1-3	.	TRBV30	CALGAGNTIYF	TGTGCCTTAGGGGCGGGAAACACCATATATTTT
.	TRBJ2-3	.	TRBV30	CAWSLAGLTDTQYF	TGTGCCTGGAGTCTCGCGGGCCTCACAGATACGCAGTATTTT
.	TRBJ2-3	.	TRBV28	CASIAEFGISTSTDTQYF	TGTGCCAGCATCGCGGAGTTTGGGATTTCTACTTCCACAGATACGCAGTATTTT
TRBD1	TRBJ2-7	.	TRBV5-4	CASSEAPQGAGEQYF	TGTGCCAGCAGCGAGGCCCCACAGGGGGCGGGAGAGCAGTACTTC
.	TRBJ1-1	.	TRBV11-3	CASSLDGGVAFF	TGTGCCAGCAGCTTAGATGGGGGGGTCGCTTTCTTT
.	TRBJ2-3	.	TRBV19	CASSIPGQSTDTQYF	TGTGCCAGTAGTATCCCTGGACAGTCCACAGATACGCAGTATTTT
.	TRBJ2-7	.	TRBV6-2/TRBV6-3	CASSYRGGGNAYEQYF	TGTGCCAGCAGTTATAGGGGCGGAGGGAATGCATACGAGCAGTACTTC
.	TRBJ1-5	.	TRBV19	CASSIGAGVGQPQHF	TGTGCCAGTAGTATCGGTGCCGGGGTAGGCCAGCCCCAGCATTTT
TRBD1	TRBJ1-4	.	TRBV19	CASSIRDRGEKLFF	TGTGCCAGTAGTATCCGGGACAGGGGTGAAAAACTGTTTTTT
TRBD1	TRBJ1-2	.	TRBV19	CASSPRGQGTYGYTF	TGTGCCAGTAGTCCGAGAGGACAGGGGACCTATGGCTACACCTTC
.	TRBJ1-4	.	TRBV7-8	CASSLGTAGTGEKLFF	TGTGCCAGCAGCTTAGGTACTGCCGGGACCGGTGAAAAACTGTTTTTT
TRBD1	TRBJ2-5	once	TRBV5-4	CASSPRQGESQETQYF	TGTGCCAGCAGCCCAAGACAGGGGGAGTCCCAAGAGACCCAGTACTTC
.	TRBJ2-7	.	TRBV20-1	CSARQDYEQYF	TGCAGTGCTAGACAGGACTACGAGCAGTACTTC
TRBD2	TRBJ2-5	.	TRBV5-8	CASRPGTSSWRETQYF	TGTGCCAGCAGGCCCGGGACTAGCTCTTGGAGGGAGACCCAGTACTTC
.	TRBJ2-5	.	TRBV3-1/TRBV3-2	CASSQGPTGGETQYF	TGTGCCAGCAGCCAGGGACCAACAGGAGGAGAGACCCAGTACTTC
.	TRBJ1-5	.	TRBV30	CAWSVPPGVQPQHF	TGTGCCTGGAGTGTACCCCCAGGGGTGCAGCCCCAGCATTTT
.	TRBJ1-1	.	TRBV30	CAWSRLTGSTEAFF	TGTGCCTGGAGTCGATTAACAGGGAGCACTGAAGCTTTCTTT